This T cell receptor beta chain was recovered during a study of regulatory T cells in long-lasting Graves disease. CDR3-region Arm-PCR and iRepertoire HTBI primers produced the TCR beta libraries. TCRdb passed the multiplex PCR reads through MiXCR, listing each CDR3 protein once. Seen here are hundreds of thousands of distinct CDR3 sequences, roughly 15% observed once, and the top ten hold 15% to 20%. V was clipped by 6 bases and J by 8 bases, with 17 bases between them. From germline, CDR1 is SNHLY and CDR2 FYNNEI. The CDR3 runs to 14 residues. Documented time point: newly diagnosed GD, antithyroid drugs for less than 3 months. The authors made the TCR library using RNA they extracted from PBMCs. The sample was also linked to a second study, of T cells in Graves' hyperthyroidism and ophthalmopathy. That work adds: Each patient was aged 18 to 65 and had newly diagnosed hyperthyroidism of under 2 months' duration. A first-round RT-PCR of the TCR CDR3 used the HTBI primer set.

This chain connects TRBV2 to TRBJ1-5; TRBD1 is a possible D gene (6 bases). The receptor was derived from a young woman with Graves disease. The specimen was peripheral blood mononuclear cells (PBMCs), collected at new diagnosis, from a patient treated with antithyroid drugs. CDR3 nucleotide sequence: TGTGCCAGCAGGCCTAATCCTACAGGGAAGCCCCAGCATTTT. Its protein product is CASRPNPTGKPQHF.